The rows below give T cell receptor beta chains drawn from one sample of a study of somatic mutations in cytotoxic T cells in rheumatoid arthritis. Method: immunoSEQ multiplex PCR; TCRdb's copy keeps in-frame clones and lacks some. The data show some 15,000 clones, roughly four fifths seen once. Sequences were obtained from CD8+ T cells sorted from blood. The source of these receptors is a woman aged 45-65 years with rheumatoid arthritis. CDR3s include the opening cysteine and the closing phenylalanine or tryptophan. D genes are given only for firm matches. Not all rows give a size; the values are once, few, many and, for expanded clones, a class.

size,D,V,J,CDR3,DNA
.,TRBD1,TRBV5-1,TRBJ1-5,CASSPTGQGRDQPQHF,TGCGCCAGCAGCCCAACCGGACAGGGGCGGGATCAGCCCCAGCATTTT
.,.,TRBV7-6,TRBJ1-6,CASSLRPTSYNSPLHF,TGTGCCAGCAGCTTACGGCCAACATCCTATAATTCACCCCTCCACTTT
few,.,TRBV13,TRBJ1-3,CASSSSSGNTIYF,TGTGCCAGCAGCTCCAGCTCTGGAAACACCATATATTTT
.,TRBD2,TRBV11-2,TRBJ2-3,CASGLAGTSTDTQYF,TGTGCCAGCGGCCTAGCGGGAACGTCGACAGATACGCAGTATTTT
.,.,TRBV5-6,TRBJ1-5,CASSAPYNQPQHF,TGTGCCAGCAGCGCTCCCTACAATCAGCCCCAGCATTTT
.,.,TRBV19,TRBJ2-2,CASSSQSNTGELFF,TGTGCCAGTAGTTCCCAGTCGAACACCGGGGAGCTGTTTTTT
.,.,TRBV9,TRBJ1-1,CASSLGGTDTEAFF,TGTGCCAGCAGCCTTGGTGGGACGGACACTGAAGCTTTCTTT
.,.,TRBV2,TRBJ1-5,CAVRETSNQPQHF,TGTGCCGTCAGGGAGACCAGCAATCAGCCCCAGCATTTT
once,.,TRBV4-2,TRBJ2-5,CASSHATTGYETQYF,TGTGCCAGCAGCCACGCCACCACAGGGTACGAGACCCAGTACTTC
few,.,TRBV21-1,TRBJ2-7,CASSKLGQGDYEQYF,TGTGCCAGCAGCAAATTGGGACAGGGGGACTACGAGCAGTACTTC
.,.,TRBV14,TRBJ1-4,CASSHNLRQENEKLFF,TGTGCCAGCAGCCACAACCTCCGACAGGAAAATGAAAAACTGTTTTTT
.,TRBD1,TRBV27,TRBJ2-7,CASSSDRGRYEQYF,TGTGCCAGCAGTTCTGACAGGGGGCGTTACGAGCAGTACTTC
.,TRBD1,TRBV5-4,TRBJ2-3,CASSPVEGQGGTDTQYF,TGTGCCAGCAGCCCGGTAGAGGGACAGGGGGGCACAGATACGCAGTATTTT